Listed here are 8 T cell receptor beta chains from one sample, sequenced in a study of blood T cell repertoires in COVID-19. The protocol was immunoSEQ multiplex PCR, while the TCRdb copy is restricted to in-frame clones and leaves out a portion. The sample has fewer than 200,000 clones, approximately 87% seen once; the top ten hold approximately 4%. The sample consisted of PBMCs or T cells enriched from blood (not recorded which). These TCRs come from a woman between 50 and 59 years old who had recovered from COVID-19.

The chain uses TRBV2 and TRBJ2-1, with 11 bases that match TRBD2. The CDR3 extends over 15 amino acids. CDR1 is SNHLY and CDR2 is FYNNEI in the germline V gene. Trimming at V came to 5 bases and at J to 6 bases, leaving 6 bases not matched to a gene. This chain's CDR3 is CASSKGSGGVNEQFF. In nucleotides, the CDR3 is TGTGCCAGCAGTAAAGGTAGCGGGGGGGTCAATGAGCAGTTCTTC.

A few counts support this clone. In nucleotides, the CDR3 is TGTGCCTGGAGTCCCAATACAGGGGGCACTGAAGCTTTCTTT. Translating gives CAWSPNTGGTEAFF. This chain links TRBV30 with TRBJ1-1; 8 bases are shared with TRBD1. Looked up from germline, CDR1 is GTSNPN and CDR2 is SVGIG (reference sequence). The CDR3 sequence is 14 residues long. J gave up 4 bases and V 2 bases, and 6 bases lay outside the gene matches. Using reference TRBV30 and TRBJ1-1 for the parts outside the CDR3, the full variable domain is SQTIHQWPATLVQPVGSPLSLECTVEGTSNPNLYWYRQAAGRGLQLLFYSVGIGQISSEVPQNLSASRPQDRQFILSSKKLLLSDSGFYLCAWSPNTGGTEAFFGQGTRLTVV.

This clone was counted once. The V and J genes are TRBV19 and TRBJ2-2, with 13 positions matching TRBD2. Germline-derived CDR1 and CDR2 are LNHDA and SQIVND (reference sequence). V dropped 9 bases and J dropped 0; count of bases not matched to a gene: 1. This CDR3 comprises 15 residues. The CDR3 DNA sequence: TGTGCCAGCACTAGCGGGAGGGCGAACACCGGGGAGCTGTTTTTT. This encodes CASTSGRANTGELFF.

This chain connects TRBV6-2 or TRBV6-3 to TRBJ1-5, with 7 bases lining up with TRBD1. Germline CDR1 MNHEY, CDR2 SVGEGT. There are 14 residues in the CDR3. Trimming took 4 bases from V and 4 from J; bases not matched to a gene: 4. CDR3 bases: TGTGCCAGCAGTTTAGACAGGGCTAATCAGCCCCAGCATTTT. Its protein is CASSLDRANQPQHF.

The CDR3 reads CASSYGGLPSPLHF. DNA for the CDR3: TGTGCCAGCAGTTATGGGGGACTCCCTTCACCCCTCCACTTT. The genes are TRBV6-2 or TRBV6-3 and TRBJ1-6; perhaps TRBD1 as D (5 bases). Looked up from germline, CDR1 is MNHEY and CDR2 is SVGEGT. V was cut by 3 bases and J by 9 bases, with 12 bases left in between. This CDR3 has 14 amino acids.

A word on this clone: The sample holds other DNA sequences that translate to the same CDR3. The CDR3 DNA is TGTGCCAGTAGTATCCAGGCGAACACCGGGGAGCTGTTTTTT. It specifies CASSIQANTGELFF. This sequence joins TRBV19 and TRBJ2-2; D call uncertain. CDR1 LNHDA and CDR2 SQIVND come from the germline V gene (reference sequence). Trimming pared 3 bases from V and 0 bases from J, leaving 5 bases between. This CDR3 is built from 14 residues.

This CDR3 reads CASTRHQDRGRGYTF. CDR3 coding DNA: TGTGCCAGCACCAGACACCAGGACAGGGGGCGAGGCTACACCTTC. The chain combines TRBV7-9 with TRBJ1-2; 11 nucleotides agree with TRBD1. Germline V gene sequence: CDR1 SEHNR, CDR2 FQNEAQ (reference sequence). The CDR3 is 15 residues long. The V segment lost 7 bases and the J segment 8 bases; nucleotides outside the gene matches: 12.

V usage is TRBV7-2 and J usage is TRBJ2-3; 14 nucleotides match TRBD2. CDR3 size: 16 residues. Germline V gene data show CDR1 as SGHTA and CDR2 as FQGNSA. The V segment lost 5 bases and the J segment 4 bases; nucleotides outside the gene matches: 5. CDR3 region: CASSARLAGGPDTQYF. DNA of the CDR3: TGTGCCAGCAGCGCCCGACTAGCGGGAGGGCCAGATACGCAGTATTTT.